Following are 3 T cell receptor beta chains from one sample sequenced in a study of CD8 T cells in ankylosing spondylitis. TCRdb re-called the 5' RACE reads through MiXCR, storing one row per CDR3 protein. The sample carries 200,000 to 300,000 distinct CDR3 sequences, over 7% recorded once. The sample was blood, either unsorted or a sorted T cell fraction (not recorded which). All receptors come from a female donor with ankylosing spondylitis or in good health (not recorded which).

This clonotype occurred many times. The chain couples TRBV6-1 to TRBJ2-7; D is unclear. Looked up from germline, CDR1 is MNHNS and CDR2 is SASEGT. V lost 6 bases to trimming and J lost 2 bases, with 11 bases between them. This CDR3 is built from 13 residues. CDR3 nucleotide sequence: TGTGCCAGCAGCCTGGGGAAAACCTACGAGCAGTACTTC. Amino acid sequence: CASSLGKTYEQYF.

In this sample, this clonotype turned up many times. CDR3 in amino acids: CASSLSRTGQETQYF. The CDR3 DNA is TGTGCCAGCAGCTTGTCCCGGACAGGTCAAGAGACCCAGTACTTC. The chain couples TRBV7-8 to TRBJ2-5, with 7 positions matching TRBD1. Looked up from germline, CDR1 is SGHVS and CDR2 is FQNEAQ. This CDR3 is 15 amino acids long. The V and J ends lost 3 bases and 2 bases, in that order; junction bases with no gene match: 6.

This clonotype has ten or more counts. The chain links TRBV5-5 to TRBJ1-4; the D is unclear. CDR1 and CDR2 (germline): SGHKS, YYEKEE (reference sequence). This CDR3 spans 15 amino acids. V was clipped by 4 bases and J by 3 bases, with 13 bases between them. CDR3 region: CASSKLVVANEKLFF. CDR3 sequence (DNA): TGTGCCAGCAGCAAACTGGTCGTGGCTAATGAAAAACTGTTTTTT.